This section outlines one TCR beta chain sequence together with its context. The data are from a study of cytomegalovirus exposure and HLA in healthy donors. Between the trimmed V and J ends, which lost 3 bases and 0 bases, there was a span of 7 bases. In germline, CDR1 is SGDLS, CDR2 YYNGEE. This CDR3 has 13 residues. PCR used 60 Vbeta primers and 13 Jbeta primers. Sequenced by immunoSEQ multiplex PCR; TCRdb stores in-frame clones only, minus some. The data hold roughly 97,000 clones, with about 80% observed a single time. The source is a woman between 40 and 50 years old in good health and CMV-seronegative. Sequencing used PBMCs. This chain connects TRBV9 to TRBJ2-7, with a weak D call TRBD2 (5 bases). CDR3 nucleotides: TGTGCCAGCAGCGGGAGCGGCTCCTACGAGCAGTACTTC. Translation: CASSGSGSYEQYF.